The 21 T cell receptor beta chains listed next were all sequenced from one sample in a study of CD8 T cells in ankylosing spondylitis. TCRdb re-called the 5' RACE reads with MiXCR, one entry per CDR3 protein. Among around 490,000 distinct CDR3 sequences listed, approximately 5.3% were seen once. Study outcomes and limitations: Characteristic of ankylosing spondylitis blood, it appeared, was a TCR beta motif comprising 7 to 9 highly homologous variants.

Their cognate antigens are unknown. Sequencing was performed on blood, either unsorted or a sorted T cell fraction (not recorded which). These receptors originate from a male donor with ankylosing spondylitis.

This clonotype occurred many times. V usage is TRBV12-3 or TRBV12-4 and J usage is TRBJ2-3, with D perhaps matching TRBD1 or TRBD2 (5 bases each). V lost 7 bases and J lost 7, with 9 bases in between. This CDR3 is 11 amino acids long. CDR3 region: CASTEGNTQYF. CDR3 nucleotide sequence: TGTGCCAGCACCGAGGGGAATACGCAGTATTTT.

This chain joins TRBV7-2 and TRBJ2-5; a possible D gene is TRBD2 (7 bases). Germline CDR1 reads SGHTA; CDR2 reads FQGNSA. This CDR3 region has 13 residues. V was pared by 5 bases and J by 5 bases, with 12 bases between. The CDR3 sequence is CASSGGRGETQYF. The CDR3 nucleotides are TGTGCCAGCAGCGGGGGGCGGGGGGAGACCCAGTACTTC.

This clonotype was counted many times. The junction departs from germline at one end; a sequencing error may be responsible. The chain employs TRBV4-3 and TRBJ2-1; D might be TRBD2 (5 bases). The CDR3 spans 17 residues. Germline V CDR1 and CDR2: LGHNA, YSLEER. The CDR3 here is CASRQGLGAGSYNEQFF. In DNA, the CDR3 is TGCGCCAGCAGGCAAGGACTGGGTGCCGGCTCCTACAATGAGCAGTTCTTC.

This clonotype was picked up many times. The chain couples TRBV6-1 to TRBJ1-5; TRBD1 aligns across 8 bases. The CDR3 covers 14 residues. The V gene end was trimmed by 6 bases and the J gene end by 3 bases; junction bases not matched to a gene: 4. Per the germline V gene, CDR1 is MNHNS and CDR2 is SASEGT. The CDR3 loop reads CASSQTGDNQPQHF. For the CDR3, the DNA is TGTGCCAGCAGCCAGACAGGGGACAATCAGCCCCAGCATTTT.

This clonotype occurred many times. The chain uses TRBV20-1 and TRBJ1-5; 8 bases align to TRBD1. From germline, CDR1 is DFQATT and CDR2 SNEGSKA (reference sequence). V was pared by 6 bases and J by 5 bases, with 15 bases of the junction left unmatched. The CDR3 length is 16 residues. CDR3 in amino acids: CSAPSGTGRWDQPQHF. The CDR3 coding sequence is TGCAGTGCCCCGTCCGGGACAGGAAGGTGGGATCAGCCCCAGCATTTT.

The CDR3 region is CASSSIGQNTGELFF. DNA of the CDR3: TGCGCCAGCAGCTCCATTGGACAGAACACCGGGGAGCTGTTTTTT. This chain connects TRBV5-1 to TRBJ2-2; D may be TRBD1 (5 bases). V was shortened by 3 bases and J by 1 base, with 10 bases between the two germline ends. The CDR3 totals 15 residues. Germline CDR1 is SGHRS and CDR2 is YFSETQ.

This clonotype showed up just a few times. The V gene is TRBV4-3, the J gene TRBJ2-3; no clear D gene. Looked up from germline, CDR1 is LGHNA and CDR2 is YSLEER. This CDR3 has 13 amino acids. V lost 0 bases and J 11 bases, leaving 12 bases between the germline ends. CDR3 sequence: CASSQDGRLGQYF. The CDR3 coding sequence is TGCGCCAGCAGCCAAGATGGCCGACTTGGGCAGTATTTT.

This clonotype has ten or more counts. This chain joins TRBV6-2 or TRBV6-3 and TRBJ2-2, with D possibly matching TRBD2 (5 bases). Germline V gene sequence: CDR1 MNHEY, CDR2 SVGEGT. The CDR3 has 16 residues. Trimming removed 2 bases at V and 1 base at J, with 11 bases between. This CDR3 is CASSYLAPVNTGELFF. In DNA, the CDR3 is TGTGCCAGCAGTTACCTAGCTCCCGTGAACACCGGGGAGCTGTTTTTT.

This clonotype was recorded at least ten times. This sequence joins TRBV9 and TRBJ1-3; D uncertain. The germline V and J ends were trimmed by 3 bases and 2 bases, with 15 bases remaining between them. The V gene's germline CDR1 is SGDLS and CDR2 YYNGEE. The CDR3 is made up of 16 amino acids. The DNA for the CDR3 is TGTGCCAGCAGCGAACCGGGATTCGGAGCTGGAAACACCATATATTTT. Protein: CASSEPGFGAGNTIYF. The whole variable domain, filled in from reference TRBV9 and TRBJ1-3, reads DSGVTQTPKHLITATGQRVTLRCSPRSGDLSVYWYQQSLDQGLQFLIQYYNGEERAKGNILERFSAQQFPDLHSELNLSSLELGDSALYFCASSEPGFGAGNTIYFGEGSWLTVV.

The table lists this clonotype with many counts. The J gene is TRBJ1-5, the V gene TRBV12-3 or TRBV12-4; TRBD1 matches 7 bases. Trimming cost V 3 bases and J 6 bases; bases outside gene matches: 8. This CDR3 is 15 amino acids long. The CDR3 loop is CASSFTTGKAQPQHF. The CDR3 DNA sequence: TGTGCCAGCAGTTTTACGACAGGGAAGGCTCAGCCCCAGCATTTT.

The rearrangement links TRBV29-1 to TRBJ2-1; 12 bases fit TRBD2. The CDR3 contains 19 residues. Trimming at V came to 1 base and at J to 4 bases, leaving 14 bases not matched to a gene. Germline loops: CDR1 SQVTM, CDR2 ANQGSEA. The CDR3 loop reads CSVEGGGLAGGPRYNEQFF. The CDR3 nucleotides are TGCAGCGTTGAAGGGGGCGGGCTAGCGGGAGGGCCACGGTACAATGAGCAGTTCTTC.

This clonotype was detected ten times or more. DNA of the CDR3: TGCAGTGCTAGGACCCTTAGCGGGCCCTCCTACAATGAGCAGTTCTTC. Translated: CSARTLSGPSYNEQFF. The rearrangement uses TRBV20-1 and TRBJ2-1; TRBD2 agrees at 7 bases. This CDR3 is 16 amino acids long. Losses at the gene ends were 3 bases for V and 0 bases for J; bases not matched to a gene: 8. Germline lookup yields CDR1 DFQATT and CDR2 SNEGSKA (reference sequence).

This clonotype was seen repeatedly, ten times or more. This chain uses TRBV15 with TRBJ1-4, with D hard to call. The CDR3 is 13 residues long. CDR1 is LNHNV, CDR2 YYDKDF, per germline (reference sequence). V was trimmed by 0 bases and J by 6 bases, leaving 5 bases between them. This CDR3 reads CATSRDPHEKLFF. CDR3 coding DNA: TGTGCCACCAGCAGAGATCCGCATGAAAAACTGTTTTTT. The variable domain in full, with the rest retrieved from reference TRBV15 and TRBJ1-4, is DAMVIQNPRYQVTQFGKPVTLSCSQTLNHNVMYWYQQKSSQAPKLLFHYYDKDFNNEADTPDNFQSRRPNTSFCFLDIRSPGLGDTAMYLCATSRDPHEKLFFGSGTQLSVL.

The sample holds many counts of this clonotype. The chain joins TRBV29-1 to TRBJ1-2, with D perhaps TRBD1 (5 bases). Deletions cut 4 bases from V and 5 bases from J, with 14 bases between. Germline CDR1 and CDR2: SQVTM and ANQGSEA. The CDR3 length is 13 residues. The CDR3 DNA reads TGCAGCGTTGTCCCCAGGGATTTGTATGGCTACACCTTC. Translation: CSVVPRDLYGYTF.

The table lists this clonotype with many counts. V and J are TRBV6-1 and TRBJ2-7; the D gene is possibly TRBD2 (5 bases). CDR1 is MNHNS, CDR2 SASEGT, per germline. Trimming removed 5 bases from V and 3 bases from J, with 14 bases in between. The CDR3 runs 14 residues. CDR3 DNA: TGTGCCAGCAGTCCAGGCGAGGGTCTCTACGAGCAGTACTTC. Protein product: CASSPGEGLYEQYF.

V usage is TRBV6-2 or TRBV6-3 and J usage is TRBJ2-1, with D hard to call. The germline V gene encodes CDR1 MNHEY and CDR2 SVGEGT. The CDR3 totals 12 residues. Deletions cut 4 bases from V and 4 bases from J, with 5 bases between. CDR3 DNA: TGTGCCAGCAGTTGGGATTACAATGAGCAGTTCTTC. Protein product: CASSWDYNEQFF.

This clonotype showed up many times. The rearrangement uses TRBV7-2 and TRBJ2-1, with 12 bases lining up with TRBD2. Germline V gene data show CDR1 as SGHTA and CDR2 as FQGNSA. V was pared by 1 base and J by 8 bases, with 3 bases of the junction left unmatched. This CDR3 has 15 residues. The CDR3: CASSLGPSGGDEQFF. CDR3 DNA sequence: TGTGCCAGCAGCTTAGGTCCTAGCGGGGGGGATGAGCAGTTCTTC. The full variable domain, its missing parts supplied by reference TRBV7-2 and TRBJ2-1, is GAGVSQSPSNKVTEKGKDVELRCDPISGHTALYWYRQSLGQGLEFLIYFQGNSAPDKSGLPSDRFSAERTGGSVSTLTIQRTQQEDSAVYLCASSLGPSGGDEQFFGPGTRLTVL.

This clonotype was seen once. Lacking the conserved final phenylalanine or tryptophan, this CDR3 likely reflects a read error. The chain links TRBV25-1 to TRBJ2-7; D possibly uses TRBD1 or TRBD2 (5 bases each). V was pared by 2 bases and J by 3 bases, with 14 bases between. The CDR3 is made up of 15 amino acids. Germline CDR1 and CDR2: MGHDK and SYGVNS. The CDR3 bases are TGTGCCAGCAGTGAAATCGGGGCTAAGGGCTACGAGCAGTACTAC. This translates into CASSEIGAKGYEQYY.

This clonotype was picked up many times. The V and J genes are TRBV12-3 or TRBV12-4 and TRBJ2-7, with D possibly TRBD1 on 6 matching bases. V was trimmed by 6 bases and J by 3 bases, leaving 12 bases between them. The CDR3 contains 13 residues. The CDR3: CASRRQAYYEQYF. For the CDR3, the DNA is TGTGCCAGCAGGAGACAGGCATACTACGAGCAGTACTTC.

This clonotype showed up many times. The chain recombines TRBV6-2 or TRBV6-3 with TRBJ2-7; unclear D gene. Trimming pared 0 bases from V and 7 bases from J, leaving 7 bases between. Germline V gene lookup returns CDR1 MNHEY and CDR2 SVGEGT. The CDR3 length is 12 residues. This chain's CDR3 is CASSYSSSEQYF. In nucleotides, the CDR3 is TGTGCCAGCAGTTACTCGAGTAGTGAGCAGTACTTC.

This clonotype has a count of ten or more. CDR3: CSVFTVMNTEAFF. DNA for the CDR3: TGCAGCGTTTTCACAGTTATGAACACTGAAGCTTTCTTT. The rearrangement joins TRBV29-1 to TRBJ1-1; D remains ambiguous. Looked up from germline, CDR1 is SQVTM and CDR2 is ANQGSEA. This CDR3 has 13 amino acids. V dropped 5 bases and J dropped 0 bases, with 10 bases sitting between them. The full variable domain, with the rest looked up from reference TRBV29-1 and TRBJ1-1, is SAVISQKPSRDICQRGTSLTIQCQVDSQVTMMFWYRQQPGQSLTLIATANQGSEATYESGFVIDKFPISRPNLTFSTLTVSNMSPEDSSIYLCSVFTVMNTEAFFGQGTRLTVV.